This T cell receptor (beta chain) was identified in a study of cytomegalovirus exposure and HLA in healthy donors. In regard to this clone: The antigen remains unidentified.

Study-wide results and limits: For presence/absence analyses, sequencing depth was assumed to be roughly uniform across donors. Both high specificity and high sensitivity reportedly marked the classifier's diagnosis of cytomegalovirus status.

The CDR3 contains 11 residues. Trimming left V 7 bases short and J 3 bases short, with 7 bases between. Germline loops: CDR1 MNHNY, CDR2 SVGAGI (reference sequence). Amplification used 60 Vbeta primers and 13 Jbeta primers. Clones were sequenced by immunoSEQ multiplex PCR, and TCRdb holds only the in-frame ones, with some missing. The data hold approximately 150,000 clones, with around 80% observed a single time. The specimen was PBMCs. This chain joins TRBV6-6 and TRBJ2-7; no definite D call. This TCR derives from a man in his forties in good health and CMV-seronegative. The CDR3 region has the DNA TGTGCCAGCATGGAGAACTACGAGCAGTACTTC. It encodes CASMENYEQYF.